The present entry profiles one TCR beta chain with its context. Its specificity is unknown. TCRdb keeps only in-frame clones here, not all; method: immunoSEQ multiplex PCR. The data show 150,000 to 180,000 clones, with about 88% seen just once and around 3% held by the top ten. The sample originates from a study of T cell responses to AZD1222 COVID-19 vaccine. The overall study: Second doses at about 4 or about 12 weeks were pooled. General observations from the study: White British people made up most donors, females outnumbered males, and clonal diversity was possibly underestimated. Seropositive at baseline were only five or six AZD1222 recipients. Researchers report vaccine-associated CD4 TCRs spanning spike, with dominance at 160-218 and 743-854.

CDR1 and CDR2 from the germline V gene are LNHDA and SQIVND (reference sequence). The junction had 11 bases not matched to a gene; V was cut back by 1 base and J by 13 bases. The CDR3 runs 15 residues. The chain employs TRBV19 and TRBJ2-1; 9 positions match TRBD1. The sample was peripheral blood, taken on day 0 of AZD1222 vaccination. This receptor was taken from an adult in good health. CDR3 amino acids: CASSIGTGARPVQFF. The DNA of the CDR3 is TGTGCCAGTAGTATAGGGACAGGGGCAAGGCCGGTACAGTTCTTC.